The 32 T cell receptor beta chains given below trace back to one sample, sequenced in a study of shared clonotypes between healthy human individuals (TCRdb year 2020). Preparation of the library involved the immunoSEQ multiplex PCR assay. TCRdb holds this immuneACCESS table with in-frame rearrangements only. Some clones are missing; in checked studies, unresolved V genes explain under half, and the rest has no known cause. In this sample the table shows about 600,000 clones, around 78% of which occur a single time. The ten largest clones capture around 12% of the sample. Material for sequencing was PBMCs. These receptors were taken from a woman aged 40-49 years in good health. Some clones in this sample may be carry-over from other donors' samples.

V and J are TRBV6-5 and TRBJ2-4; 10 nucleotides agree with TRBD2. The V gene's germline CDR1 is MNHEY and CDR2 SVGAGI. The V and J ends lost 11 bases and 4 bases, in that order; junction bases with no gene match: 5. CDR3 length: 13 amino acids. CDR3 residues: CAGSGREKNIQYF. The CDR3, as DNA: TGTGCCGGGAGCGGGAGGGAAAAAAACATTCAGTACTTC.

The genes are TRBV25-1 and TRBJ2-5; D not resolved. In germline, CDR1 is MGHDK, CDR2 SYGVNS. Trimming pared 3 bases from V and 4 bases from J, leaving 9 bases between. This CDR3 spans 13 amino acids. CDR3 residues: CASSEAWGETQYF. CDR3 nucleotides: TGTGCCAGCAGTGAGGCATGGGGAGAGACCCAGTACTTC.

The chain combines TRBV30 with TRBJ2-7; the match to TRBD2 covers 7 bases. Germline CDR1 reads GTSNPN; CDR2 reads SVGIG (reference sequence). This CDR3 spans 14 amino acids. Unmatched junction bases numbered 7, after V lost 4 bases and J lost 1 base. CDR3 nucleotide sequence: TGTGCCTGGACCACTAGCGTTGCTTCCTACGAGCAGTACTTC. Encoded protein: CAWTTSVASYEQYF.

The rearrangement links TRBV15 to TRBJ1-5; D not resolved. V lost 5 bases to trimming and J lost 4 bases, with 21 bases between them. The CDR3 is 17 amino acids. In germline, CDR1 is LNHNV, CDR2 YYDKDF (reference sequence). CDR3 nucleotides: TGTGCCACCAGCCCCCGAAGGTATATTACCCCAAATCAGCCCCAGCATTTT. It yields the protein CATSPRRYITPNQPQHF. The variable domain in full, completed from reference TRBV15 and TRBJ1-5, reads DAMVIQNPRYQVTQFGKPVTLSCSQTLNHNVMYWYQQKSSQAPKLLFHYYDKDFNNEADTPDNFQSRRPNTSFCFLDIRSPGLGDTAMYLCATSPRRYITPNQPQHFGDGTRLSIL.

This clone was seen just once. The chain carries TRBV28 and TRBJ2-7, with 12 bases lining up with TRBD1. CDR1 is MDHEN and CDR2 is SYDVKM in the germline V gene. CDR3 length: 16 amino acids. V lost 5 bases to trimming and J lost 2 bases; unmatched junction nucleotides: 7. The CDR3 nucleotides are TGTGCCAGCAGTCCACGGGACAGGGGGCGACCCTACGAGCAGTACTTC. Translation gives CASSPRDRGRPYEQYF.

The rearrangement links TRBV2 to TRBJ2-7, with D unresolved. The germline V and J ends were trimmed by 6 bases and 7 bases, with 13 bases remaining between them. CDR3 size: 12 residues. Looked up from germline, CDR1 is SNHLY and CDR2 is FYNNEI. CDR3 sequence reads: CASRGKMWEQYF. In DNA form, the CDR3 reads TGTGCCAGCAGGGGAAAGATGTGGGAGCAGTACTTC.

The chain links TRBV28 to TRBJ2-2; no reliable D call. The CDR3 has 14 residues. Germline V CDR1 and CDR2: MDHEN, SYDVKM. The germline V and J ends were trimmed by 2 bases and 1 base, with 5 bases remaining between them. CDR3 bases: TGTGCCAGCAGTTTAAGTCTGAACACCGGGGAGCTGTTTTTT. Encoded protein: CASSLSLNTGELFF.

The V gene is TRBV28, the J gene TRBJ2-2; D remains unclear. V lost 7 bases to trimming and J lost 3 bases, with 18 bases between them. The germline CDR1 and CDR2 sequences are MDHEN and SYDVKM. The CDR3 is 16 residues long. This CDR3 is CASNTTPPGHTGELFF. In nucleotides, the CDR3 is TGTGCCAGCAACACCACCCCACCCGGGCACACCGGGGAGCTGTTTTTT. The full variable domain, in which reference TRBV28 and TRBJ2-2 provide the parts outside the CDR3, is DVKVTQSSRYLVKRTGEKVFLECVQDMDHENMFWYRQDPGLGLRLIYFSYDVKMKEKGDIPEGYSVSREKKERFSLILESASTNQTSMYLCASNTTPPGHTGELFFGEGSRLTVL.

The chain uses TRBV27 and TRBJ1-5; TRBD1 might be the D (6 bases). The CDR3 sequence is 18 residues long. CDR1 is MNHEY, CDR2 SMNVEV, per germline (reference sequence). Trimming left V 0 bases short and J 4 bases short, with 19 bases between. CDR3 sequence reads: CASSLSLAGGGGNQPQHF. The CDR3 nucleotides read TGTGCCAGCAGTTTATCTCTGGCGGGGGGCGGAGGTAATCAGCCCCAGCATTTT.

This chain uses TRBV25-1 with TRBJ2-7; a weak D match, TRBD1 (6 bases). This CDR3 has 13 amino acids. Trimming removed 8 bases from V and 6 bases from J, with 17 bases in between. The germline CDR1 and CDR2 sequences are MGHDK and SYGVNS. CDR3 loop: CASESDSSPEQYF. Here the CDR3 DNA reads TGTGCCAGCGAGTCGGACAGCTCTCCCGAGCAGTACTTC.

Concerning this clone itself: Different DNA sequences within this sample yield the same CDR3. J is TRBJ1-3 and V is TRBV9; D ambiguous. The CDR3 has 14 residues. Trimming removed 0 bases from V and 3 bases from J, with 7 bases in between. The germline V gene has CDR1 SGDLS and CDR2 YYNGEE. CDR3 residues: CASSVGSSGNTIYF. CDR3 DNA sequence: TGTGCCAGCAGCGTAGGTAGCAGTGGAAACACCATATATTTT.

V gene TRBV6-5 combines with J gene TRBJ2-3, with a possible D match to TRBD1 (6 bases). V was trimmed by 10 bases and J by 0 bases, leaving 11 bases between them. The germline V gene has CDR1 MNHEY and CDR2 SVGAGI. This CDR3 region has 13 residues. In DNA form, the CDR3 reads TGTGCCATCAGCAGGGGCAGCACAGATACGCAGTATTTT. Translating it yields CAISRGSTDTQYF.

The CDR3 is CASSIPPAETQYF. CDR3 in DNA: TGTGCCAGTAGTATACCGCCGGCGGAGACCCAGTACTTC. This chain links TRBV19 with TRBJ2-5, with no clear D. The CDR3 covers 13 residues. Germline CDR1 and CDR2: LNHDA and SQIVND (reference sequence). Trimming left V 2 bases short and J 5 bases short, with 9 bases between.

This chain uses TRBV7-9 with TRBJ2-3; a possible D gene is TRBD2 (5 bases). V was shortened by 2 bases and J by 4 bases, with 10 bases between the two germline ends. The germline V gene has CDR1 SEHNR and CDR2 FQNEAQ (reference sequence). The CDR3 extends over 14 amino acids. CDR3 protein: CASSLRAAADTQYF. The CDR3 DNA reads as TGTGCCAGCAGCTTAAGGGCAGCGGCAGATACGCAGTATTTT.

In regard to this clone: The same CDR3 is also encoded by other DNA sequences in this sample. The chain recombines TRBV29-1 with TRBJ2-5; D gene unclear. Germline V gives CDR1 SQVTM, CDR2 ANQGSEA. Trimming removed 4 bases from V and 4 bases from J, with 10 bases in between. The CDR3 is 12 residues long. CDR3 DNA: TGCAGCGTTGGGGCGAGAGGAGAGACCCAGTACTTC. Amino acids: CSVGARGETQYF.

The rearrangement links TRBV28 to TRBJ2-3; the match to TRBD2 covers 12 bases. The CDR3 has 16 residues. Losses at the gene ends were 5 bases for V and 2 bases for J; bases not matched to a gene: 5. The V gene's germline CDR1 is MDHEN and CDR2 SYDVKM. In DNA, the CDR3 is TGTGCCAGCAGTCGAGGGACTAGCGGGTTCACAGATACGCAGTATTTT. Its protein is CASSRGTSGFTDTQYF.

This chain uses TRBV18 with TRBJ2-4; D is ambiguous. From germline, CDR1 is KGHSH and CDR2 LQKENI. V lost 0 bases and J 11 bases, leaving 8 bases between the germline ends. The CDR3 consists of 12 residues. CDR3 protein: CASSPPTLVQYF. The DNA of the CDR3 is TGTGCCAGCTCACCACCCACCCTCGTTCAGTACTTC.

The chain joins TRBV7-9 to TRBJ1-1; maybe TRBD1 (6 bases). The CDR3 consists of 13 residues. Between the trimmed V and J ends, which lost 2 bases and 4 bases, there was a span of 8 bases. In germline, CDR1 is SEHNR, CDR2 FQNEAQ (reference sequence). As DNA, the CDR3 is TGTGCCAGCAGCTTACAGGGGAGCACTGAAGCTTTCTTT. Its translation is CASSLQGSTEAFF.

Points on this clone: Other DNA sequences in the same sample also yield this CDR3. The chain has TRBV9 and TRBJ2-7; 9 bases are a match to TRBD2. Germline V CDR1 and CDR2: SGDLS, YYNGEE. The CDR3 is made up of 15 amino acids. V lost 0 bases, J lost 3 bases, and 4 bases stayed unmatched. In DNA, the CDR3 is TGTGCCAGCAGCGTAGGAGGTAGCGGGAGCTACGAGCAGTACTTC. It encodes CASSVGGSGSYEQYF.

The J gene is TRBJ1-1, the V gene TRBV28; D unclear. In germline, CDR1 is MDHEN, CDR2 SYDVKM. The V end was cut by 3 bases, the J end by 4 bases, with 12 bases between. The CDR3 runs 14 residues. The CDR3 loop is CASSLRTLGTEAFF. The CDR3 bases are TGTGCCAGCAGTTTGAGGACCCTTGGCACTGAAGCTTTCTTT. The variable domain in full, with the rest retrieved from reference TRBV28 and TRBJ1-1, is DVKVTQSSRYLVKRTGEKVFLECVQDMDHENMFWYRQDPGLGLRLIYFSYDVKMKEKGDIPEGYSVSREKKERFSLILESASTNQTSMYLCASSLRTLGTEAFFGQGTRLTVV.

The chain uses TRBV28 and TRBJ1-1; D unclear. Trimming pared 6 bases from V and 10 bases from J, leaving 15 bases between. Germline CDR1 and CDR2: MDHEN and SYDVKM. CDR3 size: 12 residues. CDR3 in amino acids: CASSLLKLGAFF. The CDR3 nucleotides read TGTGCCAGCAGCCTCCTCAAACTAGGAGCTTTCTTT. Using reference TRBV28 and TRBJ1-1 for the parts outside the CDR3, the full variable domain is DVKVTQSSRYLVKRTGEKVFLECVQDMDHENMFWYRQDPGLGLRLIYFSYDVKMKEKGDIPEGYSVSREKKERFSLILESASTNQTSMYLCASSLLKLGAFFGQGTRLTVV.

The CDR3 region is CASSYSEDTQYF. The CDR3 bases are TGTGCCAGCAGTTACTCAGAGGATACGCAGTATTTT. The chain has TRBV6-6 and TRBJ2-3; D ambiguous. The CDR3 extends over 12 amino acids. Trimming shortened V by 0 bases and J by 6 bases, and 4 bases separated the two germline ends. CDR1 MNHNY and CDR2 SVGAGI come from the germline V gene (reference sequence).

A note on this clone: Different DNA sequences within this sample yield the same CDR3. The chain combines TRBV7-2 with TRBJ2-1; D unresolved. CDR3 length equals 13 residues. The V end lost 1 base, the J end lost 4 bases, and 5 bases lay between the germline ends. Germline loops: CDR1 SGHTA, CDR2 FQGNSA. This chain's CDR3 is CASSLGRYNEQFF. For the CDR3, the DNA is TGTGCCAGCAGCTTAGGCCGTTACAATGAGCAGTTCTTC. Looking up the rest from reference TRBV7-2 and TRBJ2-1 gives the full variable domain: GAGVSQSPSNKVTEKGKDVELRCDPISGHTALYWYRQSLGQGLEFLIYFQGNSAPDKSGLPSDRFSAERTGGSVSTLTIQRTQQEDSAVYLCASSLGRYNEQFFGPGTRLTVL.

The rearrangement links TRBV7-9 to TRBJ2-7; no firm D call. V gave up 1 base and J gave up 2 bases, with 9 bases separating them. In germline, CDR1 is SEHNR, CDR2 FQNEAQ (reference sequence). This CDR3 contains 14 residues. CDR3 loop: CASSLVDKAYEQYF. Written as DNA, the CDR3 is TGTGCCAGCAGCTTAGTTGACAAGGCCTACGAGCAGTACTTC.

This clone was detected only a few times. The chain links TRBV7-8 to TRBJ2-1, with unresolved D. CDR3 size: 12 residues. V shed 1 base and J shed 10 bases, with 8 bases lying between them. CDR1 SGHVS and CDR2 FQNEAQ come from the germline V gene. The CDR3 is CASSLEYSEQFF. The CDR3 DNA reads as TGTGCCAGCAGCTTAGAGTACTCAGAGCAGTTCTTC.

CDR3 bases: TGTGCCAGCTCACCAACCAGTGGGGGGCGGTCCACAGATACGCAGTATTTT. Amino acids: CASSPTSGGRSTDTQYF. The J gene is TRBJ2-3, the V gene TRBV18; D is tentatively TRBD1 or TRBD2 (6 bases each). The CDR3 is made up of 17 amino acids. Germline V gene lookup returns CDR1 KGHSH and CDR2 LQKENI. The V gene lost 2 bases and the J gene lost 2 bases, with 17 bases spanning the gap.

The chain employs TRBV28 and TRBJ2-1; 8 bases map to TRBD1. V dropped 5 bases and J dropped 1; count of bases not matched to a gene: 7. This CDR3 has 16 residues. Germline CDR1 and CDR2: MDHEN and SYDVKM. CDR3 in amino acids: CASSTLTGGSYNEQFF. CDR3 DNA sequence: TGTGCCAGCAGTACACTAACAGGGGGTTCCTACAATGAGCAGTTCTTC.

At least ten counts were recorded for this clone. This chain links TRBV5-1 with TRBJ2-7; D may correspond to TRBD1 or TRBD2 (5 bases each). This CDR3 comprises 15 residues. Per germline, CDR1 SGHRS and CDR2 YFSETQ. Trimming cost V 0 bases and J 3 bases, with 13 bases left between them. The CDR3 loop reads CASSLGGSTNYEQYF. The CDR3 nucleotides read TGCGCCAGCAGCTTGGGGGGGTCTACGAACTACGAGCAGTACTTC.

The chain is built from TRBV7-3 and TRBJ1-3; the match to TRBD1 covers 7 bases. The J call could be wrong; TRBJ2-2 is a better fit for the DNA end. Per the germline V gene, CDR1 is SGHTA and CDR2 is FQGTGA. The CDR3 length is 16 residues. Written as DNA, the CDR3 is TGTGCCAGCAGCTCGACAGGGTTTGCATCCACCGGGGAGCTGTTTTTT. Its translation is CASSSTGFASTGELFF.

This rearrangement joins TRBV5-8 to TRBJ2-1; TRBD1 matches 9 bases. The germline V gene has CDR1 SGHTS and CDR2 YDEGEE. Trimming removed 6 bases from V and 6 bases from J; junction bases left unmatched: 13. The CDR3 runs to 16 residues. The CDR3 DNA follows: TGTGCCAGCACCCTGAGACGGAGACAGGGGGTCAATGAGCAGTTCTTC. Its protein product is CASTLRRRQGVNEQFF.

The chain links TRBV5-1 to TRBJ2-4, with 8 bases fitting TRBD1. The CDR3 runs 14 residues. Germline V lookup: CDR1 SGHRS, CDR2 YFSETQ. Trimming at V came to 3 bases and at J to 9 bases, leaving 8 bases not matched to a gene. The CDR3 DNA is TGCGCCAGCAGCTGGGGGACAGGATCGGCCATTCAGTACTTC. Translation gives CASSWGTGSAIQYF.

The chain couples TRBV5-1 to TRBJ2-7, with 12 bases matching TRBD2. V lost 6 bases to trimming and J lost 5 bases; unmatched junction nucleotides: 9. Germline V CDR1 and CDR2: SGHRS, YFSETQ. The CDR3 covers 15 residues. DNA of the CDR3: TGCGCCAGCATGACTAGCGGGAGTTCCGGAAACGAGCAGTACTTC. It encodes CASMTSGSSGNEQYF.